Listed here are 19 T cell receptor gamma chains from one sample, sequenced in a study of γδ T cells in repeated Plasmodium falciparum infection. TCRdb ran CATT on the multiplex PCR reads. The sample lists 20,000 to 30,000 gamma-chain clones; approximately 2.9% were seen once. Bulk repertoires came from Vgamma9/Vdelta2+ or Vdelta2-negative gammadelta T cells flow-sorted from PBMC. Sequenced: gamma-delta T cells from blood. These TCRs come from a pool of human donors (malaria-infected and uninfected, not separated).

This clone was seen a handful of times. TCRdb records a much larger clone's protein for this DNA, with a difference at residue 14 that likely arises from a read error; the protein given is the translation of the DNA. The chain has TRGV5 and TRGJP2. Here the J gene came from matching the DNA to germline, since TCRdb omits it. Germline V lookup: CDR1 VINAFY, CDR2 YDVSNSKD. The length of the CDR3 is 17 residues. The CDR3 protein is CATWDWEVMGSDWTKTF. CDR3 bases: TGTGCCACCTGGGACTGGGAGGTTATGGGTAGTGATTGGACCAAGACGTTT.

This clone appeared many times. A read error is likely here: a far larger clone is one base away. J gene calling gave no result, while the V gene is TRGV9. Germline assignment: CDR1 GITISATS and CDR2 ISYDGTV (reference sequence). The CDR3 extends over 18 amino acids. Here the CDR3 DNA reads TGTGCCTTGTGGGAGGTGACCCAATCGGAGTTGGGCAAAAAAATCAGGGTATTT. Protein product: CALWEVTQSELGKKIRVF.

This clone was counted between two and nine times. The mismatch at residue 12 between this DNA's translation and the TCRdb protein of a much larger clone likely reflects a read error; the protein shown is translated from the DNA. The chain employs TRGV2 and TRGJP1. Germline matching of the DNA provided the J gene here, since TCRdb leaves it blank. Looked up from germline, CDR1 is EGSNGY and CDR2 is YDSYNSKV. The CDR3 runs 18 residues. The CDR3 sequence is CATSQMALKYTAGWFKIF. The CDR3 DNA is TGTGCCACCTCCCAGATGGCTCTTAAATATACCGCTGGTTGGTTCAAGATATTT.

This clone was seen at least ten times. A far bigger clonotype differs at one base, so this is likely a read error. Within the sample, other DNA sequences also encode this same CDR3. V usage is TRGV9 and J usage is TRGJ1 or TRGJ2. TCRdb offers no J gene call, so here the DNA was matched to germline to obtain one. CDR3 length equals 14 residues. Germline V gene data show CDR1 as GITISATS and CDR2 as ISYDGTV (reference sequence). In nucleotides, the CDR3 is TGCGCCTTGTGGGAGGGCCGAAATTATTATAAGAAACTCTTT. Protein: CALWEGRNYYKKLF.

This clone was seen a few times. A far larger clone is one nucleotide away, so this likely arose from a read error. Other DNA sequences from this sample encode an identical CDR3 as well. The gene calls are TRGV9 and TRGJP. Germline CDR1 GITISATS, CDR2 ISYDGTV (reference sequence). The CDR3 extends over 17 amino acids. The CDR3: CALWEVRKELGKKIKVF. The DNA of the CDR3 is TGTGCCTTGTGGGAGGTGCGAAAAGAGTTAGGCAAAAAAATCAAGGTATTT.

There are a few counts of this clone. Being one base from a much bigger clone, this may be a read error. V gene TRGV8 combines with J gene TRGJ1 or TRGJ2. Here the J gene was assigned by germline matching of the DNA, as TCRdb has none. CDR3 length: 14 residues. The germline V gene encodes CDR1 VENAVY and CDR2 YDSYNSRV. V lost 1 base to trimming and J lost 6 bases; unmatched junction nucleotides: 9. CDR3 sequence (DNA): TGTGCCACCTGGGATAGCGTGCGTTGTTATAAGAAACTCTTT. Translated, it gives CATWDSVRCYKKLF.

To note about this clone: This DNA translates differently at residue 7 from the TCRdb protein, which is that of a much larger clone; a read error is likely, and the protein shown is the DNA's own translation. The chain employs TRGV4 and TRGJ1 or TRGJ2. The J gene, absent from TCRdb, was called here by matching the DNA to germline. Trimming at V came to 11 bases and at J to 12 bases, leaving 16 bases not matched to a gene. From germline, CDR1 is EGSTGY and CDR2 YDSYTSSV. This CDR3 comprises 11 residues. The CDR3 here is CAIGGTSLKLF. The CDR3 DNA follows: TGTGCCATTGGTGGGACCTCTTTGAAACTCTTT.

This clone was seen a handful of times. TCRdb's listed protein matches a much larger clone and diverges from this DNA's translation at residue 6, likely through a read error; the protein shown comes from the DNA. The V gene is TRGV9, the J gene TRGJP. Germline matching of the DNA provided the J gene here, since TCRdb leaves it blank. Germline V gene lookup returns CDR1 GITISATS and CDR2 ISYDGTV (reference sequence). Germline trimming cut 3 bases from V and 7 bases from J; bases unmatched to any gene: 12. The CDR3 has 18 residues. The CDR3 is CALWEHRDPELGKKIKVF. The CDR3 nucleotides read TGTGCCTTGTGGGAGCACAGGGACCCGGAGTTGGGCAAAAAAATCAAGGTATTT.

Many counts were recorded for this clone. The protein TCRdb lists belongs to a much larger clone and differs from this DNA's translation at residue 5, which points to a read error; the protein shown is made from the DNA. V and J are TRGV3 and TRGJP2. J gave up 10 bases and V 5 bases, and 10 bases lay outside the gene matches. This CDR3 contains 13 residues. Germline V gene sequence: CDR1 VTNTFY, CDR2 YDVSTARD (reference sequence). The chain's CDR3 is CATWGKWRWIKTF. CDR3 nucleotide sequence: TGTGCCACCTGGGGCAAGTGGCGTTGGATCAAGACGTTT.

Of note for this clone: TCRdb assigns this DNA the protein of a much larger clone, which departs from its translation at residue 7; this likely reflects a read error, and the protein shown comes from translating the DNA. The chain couples TRGV4 to TRGJ1 or TRGJ2. The J gene is not listed in TCRdb, so it was assigned here from a DNA match to germline. The germline CDR1 and CDR2 sequences are EGSTGY and YDSYTSSV. J gave up 5 bases and V 0 bases, and 7 bases lay outside the gene matches. This CDR3 spans 14 amino acids. CDR3 amino acids: CATWDGGVNYKKLF. For the CDR3, the DNA is TGTGCCACCTGGGATGGGGGGGTGAATTATAAGAAACTCTTT.

This clone was seen ten or more times. TCRdb's protein for this DNA is that of a much larger clone and differs from the translation at residue 9, likely a read error; the protein shown is the DNA translation. The DNA for the CDR3 is TGTGCCTTGTGGGAGGACAGTTATCATAAGAAACTCTTT. Translating it yields CALWEDSYHKKLF. The J gene is TRGJ1 or TRGJ2, the V gene TRGV9. The J gene, missing from TCRdb, was assigned here through DNA to germline matching. Germline assignment: CDR1 GITISATS and CDR2 ISYDGTV (reference sequence). This CDR3 has 13 amino acids.

This clone came up many times. The protein in TCRdb stems from a much larger clone and differs at residue 5 from this DNA's translation, likely a read error; here the protein is translated from the DNA. This sequence joins TRGV5 and TRGJ1 or TRGJ2. TCRdb supplies no J gene; here it was assigned by aligning the nucleotide sequence to germline. The germline V gene has CDR1 VINAFY and CDR2 YDVSNSKD. V lost 5 bases to trimming and J lost 9 bases; unmatched junction nucleotides: 16. This CDR3 comprises 14 residues. CDR3 sequence (DNA): TGTGCCACCTGGGCACCCCCTGACTTTGGTAAGAAACTCTTT. Protein sequence: CATWAPPDFGKKLF.

This clone was counted ten times or more. The chain carries TRGV8 and TRGJ1 or TRGJ2. CDR1 is VENAVY, CDR2 YDSYNSRV, per germline. V gave up 0 bases and J gave up 10 bases; unmatched junction bases: 9. This CDR3 is 13 amino acids long. The CDR3 here is CATWDRLLQKKLF. In DNA form, the CDR3 reads TGTGCCACCTGGGATAGGCTCCTCCAAAAGAAACTCTTT.

This clone was seen a few times. A read error likely explains this, since a far larger clone differs by one base. The J segment was not called; the V segment is TRGV9. The CDR3 runs to 12 residues. CDR1 is GITISATS and CDR2 is ISYDGTV in the germline V gene (reference sequence). The CDR3 DNA sequence: TGTGCCTTGTGGGAGGTGCTGAAATGGAAACTCTTC. Its translation: CALWEVLKWKLF.

This clone occurred many times. With only one base between it and a far larger clone, this is likely a read error. Distinct nucleotide sequences in the sample also encode this CDR3. J is TRGJP and V is TRGV9. TCRdb does not report a J gene; here it was assigned by matching the DNA to germline references. Germline V gene lookup returns CDR1 GITISATS and CDR2 ISYDGTV (reference sequence). Trimming cost V 6 bases and J 7 bases; bases outside gene matches: 9. The CDR3 extends over 16 amino acids. DNA of the CDR3: TGTGCCTTGTGGAGCCCCCAGGAGTTGGGCAAAAAAATCAAGGTATTT. This translates into CALWSPQELGKKIKVF.

At least ten counts were recorded for this clone. The same CDR3 also results from other DNA sequences found in this sample. The J gene is TRGJP, the V gene TRGV9. This CDR3 is 16 amino acids long. CDR1 and CDR2 from the germline V gene are GITISATS and ISYDGTV (reference sequence). The V and J ends lost 4 bases and 6 bases, in that order; junction bases with no gene match: 6. CDR3 sequence (DNA): TGTGCCTTGTGGGACGCGCGAGAGTTGGGCAAAAAAATCAAGGTATTT. Translation: CALWDARELGKKIKVF.

Points on this clone: One base separates it from a far larger clone, so it is likely a read error. The same CDR3 arises from other DNA sequences in this sample as well. The genes are TRGV9 and TRGJ1 or TRGJ2. This CDR3 has 14 residues. Germline CDR1 GITISATS, CDR2 ISYDGTV (reference sequence). CDR3 bases: TGTGCCTTGTGGGAGTTCCCCAATTATTATAAGAAGCTCTTT. Amino acids: CALWEFPNYYKKLF.

About this clone itself: This likely came from a read error, as a far larger clone is one base away. Other DNA sequences of this sample code for an identical CDR3. The chain has TRGV2 and TRGJ1 or TRGJ2. The J gene was not available in TCRdb and was assigned here by matching the DNA to germline segments. CDR3 length equals 14 residues. The J segment lost 7 bases and the V segment lost 0 bases, leaving 9 bases of the junction unmatched. CDR1 and CDR2 (germline): EGSNGY, YDSYNSKV. CDR3 loop: CATWDGPGYYKKLF. CDR3 DNA: TGTGCCACCTGGGACGGGCCTGGGTACTATAAGAAACTCTTT.

This clone was observed a few times. This likely reflects a read error, since a far larger clone is one base away. The same CDR3 can be traced to other DNA sequences in this sample. No J gene was called, and the V gene is TRGV5. Germline V gene sequence: CDR1 VINAFY, CDR2 YDVSNSKD. There are 14 residues in the CDR3. The CDR3 bases are TGTGCCACCTGGGACAGGAGGGCCTATTATAAGAAACTTTTT. This translates into CATWDRRAYYKKLF.